This T cell receptor beta chain was sequenced in a study of T cell responses to AZD1222 COVID-19 vaccine. The ends were cut back, 8 bases at V and 0 bases at J, with 17 bases in the middle. The CDR3 consists of 15 residues. Germline V gene lookup returns CDR1 MNHEY and CDR2 SVGAGI. A note on this clone: Its antigen remains unidentified.

The assay was immunoSEQ multiplex PCR, and TCRdb's table has in-frame clones only and misses some. The sample lists about 270,000 clones, almost 95% occurring once. Regarding the study as a whole: Just a handful of people given AZD1222 tested seropositive at baseline. Vaccine-associated CD4 TCRs ranged over spike, dominating at 160-218 and 743-854. Repertoire samples came only from after the peak T cell response. Vaccination with two AZD1222 doses was followed by a rise in Spike-specific TCR breadth and depth.

The source material was peripheral blood, sampled 28 days after the second AZD1222 dose. The TCR comes from an adult who received the AZD1222 COVID-19 vaccine. The V call is TRBV6-5, the J call TRBJ2-7; unclear D gene. This CDR3 reads CASVSGGFPSYEQYF. The CDR3 DNA reads TGTGCCAGCGTCTCGGGTGGGTTCCCCTCCTACGAGCAGTACTTC.